The present T cell receptor beta chain was sequenced within a study of human T cells and chemical hapten exposure. The study's findings and limits: TCRs exceeding a frequency of 1 in 1000 stayed unchanged under DPC sensitization. Counts of TCRs expanded at PT1 correlated positively with patch test score.

Described time point: patch test 2, 6 weeks after DPC sensitization. Stated treatment: therapeutic diphenylcyclopropenone sensitization with weekly scalp DPC. Someone pulled total RNA out of unfractionated whole blood. TCRdb processed the RACE reads anew with MiXCR; each CDR3 protein has one entry. The table lists 35,000 to 50,000 distinct CDR3 sequences, about 9.6% of them singletons, with 11% to 15% in the top ten. CDR1 is SGHTA and CDR2 is FQGTGA in the germline V gene. The CDR3 extends over 15 amino acids. As regards this clonotype: Its specificity is unknown. One end of the junction does not line up with germline, which may come from a read error.

The sample consisted of whole blood, taken in connection with sensitization to the hapten diphenylcyclopropenone (DPC). The sequence was collected from a woman in her 30s with alopecia areata. Some clones in this sample may be carry-over from other donors' samples. The chain recombines TRBV7-3 with TRBJ2-3; the match to TRBD2 covers 11 bases. CDR3 bases: TGTGTCAGCAGCTTAAATCCTAGCGGGGGGAATACGCAGTATTTT. Translated, it gives CVSSLNPSGGNTQYF.